A selection of T cell receptor beta chains follows, all from one sample in a study of blood T cell repertoires in COVID-19. This table comes from immunoSEQ multiplex PCR, and its TCRdb copy is limited to in-frame clones, with some not included. This sample has tens of thousands of clones, with more than 75% found just once. The sequenced sample consisted of peripheral blood. The receptors here all came from a woman aged 55 to 70 with acute or convalescent COVID-19. CDR3s include the opening cysteine and the closing phenylalanine or tryptophan. Each record gives: J gene, D gene, V gene, clone size, CDR3 protein, CDR3 DNA. The D gene is left open where the match is weak. For some rows the clone size is stated as once, few or many, or as a class when expanded; others skip it.

TRBJ2-5	TRBD2	TRBV11-2	-	CASSPTSGGIGETQYF	TGTGCCAGCAGCCCGACTAGCGGGGGGATTGGAGAGACCCAGTACTTC
TRBJ1-3	-	TRBV10-1	-	CASSESAGAGNTIYF	TGCGCCAGCAGTGAGTCGGCAGGGGCTGGAAACACCATATATTTT
TRBJ2-3	-	TRBV29-1	-	CSVGGLGTDTQYF	TGCAGCGTTGGGGGGCTTGGCACAGATACGCAGTATTTT
TRBJ1-2	-	TRBV3-1/TRBV3-2	-	CASSQVTGGSNYGYTF	TGTGCCAGCAGCCAAGTGACAGGAGGATCTAACTATGGCTACACCTTC
TRBJ2-1	TRBD2	TRBV5-1	-	CASRRASGGSHEQFF	TGCGCCAGCAGGAGGGCTAGCGGGGGGTCCCATGAGCAGTTCTTC
TRBJ2-5	-	TRBV28	-	CASRGGWTGETQYF	TGTGCCAGCAGGGGAGGATGGACGGGAGAGACCCAGTACTTC
TRBJ1-2	TRBD1	TRBV10-3	-	CAISGDSNYGYTF	TGTGCCATCAGTGGGGACAGCAACTATGGCTACACCTTC
TRBJ1-4	-	TRBV7-5	-	CVRSPGQHSTNEKLFF	TGTGTCAGAAGCCCAGGACAGCATTCAACTAATGAAAAACTGTTTTTT
TRBJ2-1	-	TRBV9	-	CASSVLGSGGLSSYNEQFF	TGTGCCAGCAGCGTACTTGGTAGCGGAGGTCTAAGCTCCTACAATGAGCAGTTCTTC
TRBJ1-1	-	TRBV2	-	CARATGTEAFF	TGTGCCAGAGCGACTGGTACTGAAGCTTTCTTT
TRBJ1-3	-	TRBV12-3/TRBV12-4	-	CASSLGSNTIYF	TGTGCCAGCAGTTTAGGGAGTAACACCATATATTTT
TRBJ1-1	TRBD1	TRBV4-1	-	CASSHGQGSTEAFF	TGCGCCAGCAGCCATGGACAGGGGAGCACTGAAGCTTTCTTT
TRBJ2-5	TRBD1	TRBV7-2	-	CASTARGTGGKQTQYF	TGTGCCAGCACCGCCCGGGGGACAGGGGGCAAACAGACCCAGTACTTC
TRBJ1-2	TRBD1	TRBV5-4	-	CASSLGQGSYGYTF	TGTGCCAGCAGCTTGGGACAGGGATCATATGGCTACACCTTC
TRBJ2-2	-	TRBV7-9	-	CASSSAAGELFF	TGTGCCAGCAGCTCCGCGGCTGGGGAGCTGTTTTTT
TRBJ2-1	TRBD2	TRBV2	-	CASRWGGLVNEQFF	TGTGCCAGCAGGTGGGGGGGACTGGTAAATGAGCAGTTCTTC
TRBJ2-1	TRBD2	TRBV5-4	-	CASSQGRAGGYNEQFF	TGTGCCAGCAGCCAGGGTCGAGCGGGGGGCTACAATGAGCAGTTCTTC
TRBJ1-1	-	TRBV5-1	-	CASSNGQPNTEAFF	TGCGCCAGCAGCAACGGACAGCCGAACACTGAAGCTTTCTTT
TRBJ2-3	TRBD1	TRBV5-1	-	CASRMTGWTDTQYF	TGCGCCAGCAGAATGACAGGGTGGACAGATACGCAGTATTTT
TRBJ2-5	-	TRBV11-1	-	CASSLLLQGGAQYF	TGTGCCAGCAGCTTACTATTACAGGGTGGAGCCCAGTACTTC
TRBJ1-5	TRBD1	TRBV7-9	-	CASSLAPTGRNDQPQHF	TGTGCCAGCAGCTTAGCCCCGACAGGGAGGAACGATCAGCCCCAGCATTTT
TRBJ2-6	TRBD1	TRBV19	-	CASSIPTGGAPGANVLTF	TGTGCCAGTAGTATCCCGACAGGGGGCGCCCCTGGGGCCAACGTCCTGACTTTC
TRBJ1-1	-	TRBV6-2/TRBV6-3	-	CASSSLHSGGTEAFF	TGTGCCAGCAGCTCCTTACACTCGGGGGGGACTGAAGCTTTCTTT
TRBJ2-1	TRBD2	TRBV11-1	-	CASSLGSGRYNEQFF	TGTGCCAGCAGCTTGGGTAGCGGGAGGTACAATGAGCAGTTCTTC
TRBJ2-2	-	TRBV5-1	-	CASSLEGRINTGELFF	TGCGCCAGCAGCTTGGAGGGGCGGATAAACACCGGGGAGCTGTTTTTT
TRBJ1-1	-	TRBV18	-	CASSPRKQAYTEAFF	TGTGCCAGCTCACCACGGAAACAGGCGTACACTGAAGCTTTCTTT
TRBJ2-1	TRBD2	TRBV6-5	-	CASRGTSGFYNEQFF	TGTGCCAGCAGGGGGACTAGCGGGTTCTACAATGAGCAGTTCTTC
TRBJ2-2	-	TRBV14	-	CASSQVIGRSGELFF	TGTGCCAGCAGCCAAGTCATTGGGCGATCTGGGGAGCTGTTTTTT
TRBJ1-4	TRBD1	TRBV12-3/TRBV12-4	once	CASSTQGNEKLFF	TGTGCCAGCAGTACACAGGGGAATGAAAAACTGTTTTTT
TRBJ1-3	-	TRBV5-5	-	CASSLEQIPAPGNTIYF	TGTGCCAGCAGCCTCGAACAGATCCCGGCCCCTGGAAACACCATATATTTT
TRBJ2-2	-	TRBV27	-	CASRPLGGDTGELFF	TGTGCCAGCAGACCCTTAGGGGGGGATACCGGGGAGCTGTTTTTT
TRBJ1-1	-	TRBV5-4	-	CASSPTLPGSVNTEAFF	TGTGCCAGCAGCCCCACTCTTCCGGGGAGCGTGAACACTGAAGCTTTCTTT
TRBJ1-1	-	TRBV6-4	-	CASRVNRNTEAFF	TGTGCCAGCAGGGTTAACAGGAACACTGAAGCTTTCTTT
TRBJ1-2	TRBD1	TRBV6-6	-	CASSYSDRGPNYGYTF	TGTGCCAGCAGTTACTCCGACAGGGGGCCTAACTATGGCTACACCTTC
TRBJ1-1	-	TRBV25-1	once	CASSLVGDTEAFF	TGTGCCAGCAGTCTAGTAGGTGACACTGAAGCTTTCTTT
TRBJ2-2	TRBD1	TRBV7-3	-	CASSPLDRDTGELFF	TGTGCCAGCAGCCCCCTGGACAGGGACACCGGGGAGCTGTTTTTT
TRBJ1-1	-	TRBV9	-	CASSVGPGRGDTEAFF	TGTGCCAGCAGCGTAGGGCCGGGACGGGGGGACACTGAAGCTTTCTTT
TRBJ1-1	-	TRBV6-5	-	CASSQGLGNTEAFF	TGTGCCAGCAGTCAGGGGCTAGGGAACACTGAAGCTTTCTTT
TRBJ1-2	-	TRBV4-2	-	CASSPKPGTSDYGYTF	TGTGCCAGCAGCCCAAAACCCGGGACATCCGACTATGGCTACACCTTC
TRBJ2-2	-	TRBV9	-	CASSPRTTGTGELFF	TGTGCCAGCAGCCCCCGGACAACGGGCACCGGGGAGCTGTTTTTT
TRBJ1-1	TRBD1	TRBV5-5	-	CASSLRDRGGRAFF	TGTGCCAGCAGCCTAAGGGACAGGGGCGGAAGAGCTTTCTTT
TRBJ2-1	TRBD1	TRBV6-2/TRBV6-3	-	CASSYARQGYNEQFF	TGTGCCAGCAGTTACGCACGACAGGGATACAATGAGCAGTTCTTC
TRBJ2-5	TRBD1	TRBV29-1	-	CSVGPGTGGETQYF	TGCAGCGTTGGACCAGGGACAGGGGGAGAGACCCAGTACTTC
TRBJ2-6	TRBD1	TRBV2	-	CASSRDRGGIGAGANVLTF	TGTGCCAGCAGCAGGGACAGGGGTGGGATCGGTGCTGGGGCCAACGTCCTGACTTTC
TRBJ2-5	-	TRBV7-2	once	CASSPSYQETQYF	TGTGCCAGCAGTCCTAGCTACCAAGAGACCCAGTACTTC
TRBJ2-1	TRBD2	TRBV28	once	CASRGEGEQFF	TGTGCCAGCAGGGGGGAGGGTGAGCAGTTCTTC
TRBJ1-1	-	TRBV5-1	-	CASSLKEGTEAFF	TGCGCCAGCAGCTTGAAGGAGGGCACTGAAGCTTTCTTT
TRBJ2-3	-	TRBV6-6	few	CASSYIQSTDTQYF	TGTGCCAGCAGTTACATCCAAAGCACAGATACGCAGTATTTT
TRBJ1-6	TRBD1	TRBV27	-	CASSLGGTGYSPLHF	TGTGCCAGCAGCCTGGGCGGGACAGGGTATTCACCCCTCCACTTT